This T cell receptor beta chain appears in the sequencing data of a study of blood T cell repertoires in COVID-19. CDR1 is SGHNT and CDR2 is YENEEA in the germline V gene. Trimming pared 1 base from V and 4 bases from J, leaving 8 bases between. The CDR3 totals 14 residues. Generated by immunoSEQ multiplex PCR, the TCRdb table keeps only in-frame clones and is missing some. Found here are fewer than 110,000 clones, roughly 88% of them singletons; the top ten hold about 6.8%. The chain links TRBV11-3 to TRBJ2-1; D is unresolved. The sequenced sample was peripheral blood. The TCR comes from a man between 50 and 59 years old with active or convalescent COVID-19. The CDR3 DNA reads TGTGCCAGCAGCTTAGGAGGAAGGTACAATGAGCAGTTCTTC. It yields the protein CASSLGGRYNEQFF.